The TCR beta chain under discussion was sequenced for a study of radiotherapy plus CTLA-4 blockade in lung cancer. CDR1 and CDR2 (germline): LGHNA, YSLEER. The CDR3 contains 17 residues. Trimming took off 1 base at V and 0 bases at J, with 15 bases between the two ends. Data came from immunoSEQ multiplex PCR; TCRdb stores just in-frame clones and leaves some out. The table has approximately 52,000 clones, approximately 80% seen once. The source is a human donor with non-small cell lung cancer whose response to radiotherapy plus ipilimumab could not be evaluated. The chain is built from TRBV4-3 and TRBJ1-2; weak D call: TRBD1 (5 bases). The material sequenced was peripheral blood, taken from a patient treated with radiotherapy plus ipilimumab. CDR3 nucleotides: TGCGCCAGCAGCCAAGCTTTAAGACAGAGCGCTAACTATGGCTACACCTTC. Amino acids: CASSQALRQSANYGYTF.